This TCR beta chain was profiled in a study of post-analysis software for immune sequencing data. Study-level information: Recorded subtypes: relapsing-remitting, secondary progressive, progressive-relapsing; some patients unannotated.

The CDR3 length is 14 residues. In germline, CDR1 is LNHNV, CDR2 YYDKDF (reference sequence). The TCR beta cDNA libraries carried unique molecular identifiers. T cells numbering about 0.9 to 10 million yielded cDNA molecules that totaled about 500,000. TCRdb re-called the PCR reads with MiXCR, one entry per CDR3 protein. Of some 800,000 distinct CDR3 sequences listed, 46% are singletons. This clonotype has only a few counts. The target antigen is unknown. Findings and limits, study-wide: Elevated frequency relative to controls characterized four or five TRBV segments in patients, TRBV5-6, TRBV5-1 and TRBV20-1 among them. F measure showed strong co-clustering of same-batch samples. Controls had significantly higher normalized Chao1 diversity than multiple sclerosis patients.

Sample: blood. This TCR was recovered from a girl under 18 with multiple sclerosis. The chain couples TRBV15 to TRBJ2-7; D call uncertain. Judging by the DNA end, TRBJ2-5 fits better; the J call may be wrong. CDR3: CATSRDYFSETQYF. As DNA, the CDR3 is TGTGCCACCAGCAGAGATTATTTTTCGGAGACCCAGTACTTC.